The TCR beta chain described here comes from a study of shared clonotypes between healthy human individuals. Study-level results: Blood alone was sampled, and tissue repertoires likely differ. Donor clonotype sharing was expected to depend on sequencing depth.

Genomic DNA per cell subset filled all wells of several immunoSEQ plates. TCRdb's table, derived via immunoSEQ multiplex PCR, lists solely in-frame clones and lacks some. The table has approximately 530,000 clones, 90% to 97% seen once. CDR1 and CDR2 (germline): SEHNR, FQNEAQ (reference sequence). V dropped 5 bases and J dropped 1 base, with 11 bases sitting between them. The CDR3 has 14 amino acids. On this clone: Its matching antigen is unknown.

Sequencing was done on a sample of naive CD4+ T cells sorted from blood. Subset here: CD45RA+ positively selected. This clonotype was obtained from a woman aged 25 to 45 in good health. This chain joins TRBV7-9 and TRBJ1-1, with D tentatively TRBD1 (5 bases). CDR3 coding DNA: TGTGCCAGCAGCCAAAATACAGGGAACACTGAAGCTTTCTTT. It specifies CASSQNTGNTEAFF.